This T cell receptor (beta chain) was recorded in a study of cytomegalovirus exposure and HLA in healthy donors. Study-wide findings and caveats: Previous analysis showed most TCR beta V segments were productive about 87% or about 30% of the time.

About this clone itself: Its antigen is not identified. One end of the junction fails to match germline, which may point to a read error.

Both 60 Vbeta primers and 13 Jbeta primers went into the PCR. The repertoire was sequenced with immunoSEQ multiplex PCR; TCRdb's copy has only in-frame clones and lacks some. This repertoire shows 100,000 to 150,000 clones, 70% to 85% found once; its top ten account for under 3%. The germline V gene has CDR1 SSHAT and CDR2 FNYEAQ (reference sequence). This CDR3 is built from 13 residues. This TCR was sampled from a boy between 2 and 15 years old in good health and CMV-seronegative. Sequencing input: PBMCs. This sequence joins TRBV7-7 and TRBJ1-1; D possibly corresponds to TRBD1 (6 bases). The DNA of the CDR3 is TGTGCTAGCAGCGAGGGACAATACACTGAAGCTTTCTTT. Protein: CASSEGQYTEAFF.